The 10 T cell receptor beta chains below were found in one sample sequenced in a study of blood T cell repertoires in COVID-19. Some clones are missing from TCRdb's copy, which holds only in-frame ones; the method was immunoSEQ multiplex PCR. The data contain a few hundred thousand clones, more than 90% of them seen just once; the ten biggest clones take up 18%. The sequencing input was PBMCs or T cells enriched from blood (not recorded which). These receptors came from a young woman who had recovered from COVID-19.

The chain joins TRBV5-1 to TRBJ2-7; D may be TRBD1 (5 bases). Germline V gene lookup returns CDR1 SGHRS and CDR2 YFSETQ. The ends were cut back, 3 bases at V and 6 bases at J, with 13 bases in the middle. The CDR3 extends over 13 amino acids. The CDR3 DNA follows: TGCGCCAGCAGCTATACAGGATCAATCGAGCAGTACTTC. Its translation: CASSYTGSIEQYF.

This clone was picked up one time. This sequence joins TRBV6-5 and TRBJ1-6; D uncertain. The CDR3 length is 14 residues. CDR1 is MNHEY, CDR2 SVGAGI, per germline. Trimming cost V 7 bases and J 8 bases, with 15 bases left between them. Here the CDR3 reads CASTASPEDSPLHF. In DNA form, the CDR3 reads TGTGCCAGCACCGCGTCCCCGGAGGATTCACCCCTCCACTTT.

The count of this clone is one. This chain joins TRBV4-2 and TRBJ1-1; D is unclear. Germline assignment: CDR1 LGHNA and CDR2 YNFKEQ. This CDR3 comprises 14 residues. Trimming pared 0 bases from V and 1 base from J, leaving 6 bases between. For the CDR3, the DNA is TGTGCCAGCAGCCAAGATCTAGGGAACACTGAAGCTTTCTTT. Amino acid sequence: CASSQDLGNTEAFF.

About this clone itself: The junction differs from germline at one of its ends, possibly a read error. The chain carries TRBV5-1 and TRBJ1-2; D gene uncertain. The CDR3 is made up of 15 amino acids. Germline V gene lookup returns CDR1 SGHRS and CDR2 YFSETQ. The CDR3 sequence: CASRFLPGSIYGYTF. The DNA of the CDR3 is TGCGCCAGCCGCTTCCTCCCGGGGTCCATCTATGGCTACACCTTC.

The chain couples TRBV6-5 to TRBJ1-4, with 9 bases fitting TRBD1. The CDR3 length is 15 residues. Trimming cost V 4 bases and J 2 bases; bases outside gene matches: 2. CDR1 and CDR2 (germline): MNHEY, SVGAGI. The CDR3: CASSFTGGTNEKLFF. The DNA of the CDR3 is TGTGCCAGCAGTTTCACAGGGGGCACTAATGAAAAACTGTTTTTT.

This clone was counted only a few times. The rearrangement links TRBV28 to TRBJ2-2; TRBD2 aligns across 11 bases. Germline V gene data show CDR1 as MDHEN and CDR2 as SYDVKM. V shed 7 bases and J 7 bases; nucleotides not matched to a gene: 14. This CDR3 region has 17 residues. This chain's CDR3 is CASNSPAGSGRGGELFF. The CDR3 bases are TGTGCCAGCAATTCCCCCGCAGGTAGCGGGAGGGGCGGGGAGCTGTTTTTT.

The V and J genes are TRBV12-3 or TRBV12-4 and TRBJ2-4; 8 bases line up with TRBD2. This CDR3 has 13 amino acids. V lost 5 bases, J lost 7 bases, and 4 bases stayed unmatched. The CDR3 sequence is CASSHSGTNIQYF. Written as DNA, the CDR3 is TGTGCCAGCAGTCATAGCGGGACTAACATTCAGTACTTC.

This chain uses TRBV7-2 with TRBJ2-3, with TRBD2 identical over 7 bases. Germline loops: CDR1 SGHTA, CDR2 FQGNSA. The CDR3 spans 14 residues. With 1 base clipped from V and 2 bases from J, the junction kept 0 bases outside the gene matches. The DNA of the CDR3 is TGTGCCAGCAGCTTAGGACTAGCCACAGATACGCAGTATTTT. Its translation: CASSLGLATDTQYF.

This chain uses TRBV6-5 with TRBJ2-7, with 8 bases that match TRBD1. Trimming at V came to 6 bases and at J to 0 bases, leaving 7 bases not matched to a gene. CDR3 length equals 15 residues. In germline, CDR1 is MNHEY, CDR2 SVGAGI. DNA for the CDR3: TGTGCCAGCAGACGGGGACAGGTGAGCTCCTACGAGCAGTACTTC. Protein sequence: CASRRGQVSSYEQYF.

The rearrangement joins TRBV27 to TRBJ2-3, with D possibly TRBD1 on 7 matching bases. Trimming left V 6 bases short and J 0 bases short, with 16 bases between. The CDR3 consists of 16 residues. The germline V gene encodes CDR1 MNHEY and CDR2 SMNVEV (reference sequence). CDR3 nucleotide sequence: TGTGCCAGCAGCCTCATCCCAGGGGGGAGCACAGATACGCAGTATTTT. Protein: CASSLIPGGSTDTQYF.